A selection of T cell receptor beta chains follows, all from one sample in a study of shared T cell receptors in the human thymus. Sequenced by immunoSEQ multiplex PCR; TCRdb stores in-frame clones only, minus some. The sample lists hundreds of thousands of clones; roughly 90% were seen once. The same specimen was also included in a second study, on human thymus T cells.

Sequencing was carried out using thymocytes. The receptors shown here come from a boy under two years old with a congenital heart defect. The CDR3 runs from the conserved cysteine through the conserved F or W. The D gene is left open where the match is weak.

D gene	V gene	J gene	CDR3 protein
.	TRBV11-1	TRBJ1-3	CASSFRGGNTIYF
.	TRBV7-3	TRBJ2-1	CASSLGLALYNEQFF
.	TRBV10-2	TRBJ2-7	CASRAGTYEQYF
.	TRBV5-1	TRBJ2-7	CASSPEMRLRSYEQYF
TRBD1	TRBV10-1	TRBJ2-7	CAGSGQGRMPYEQYF
.	TRBV5-5	TRBJ2-7	CASSPLPEVGSYEQYF
TRBD1	TRBV5-1	TRBJ1-4	CASSLGGMNRGNEKLFF
.	TRBV21-1	TRBJ2-1	CASSPTLDRDREANEQFF
.	TRBV7-2	TRBJ2-7	CASSLKLGVADSYEQYF
TRBD2	TRBV11-3	TRBJ2-3	CASSLLAGEDTQYF
.	TRBV7-2	TRBJ1-3	CASSLVPRAGNTIYF
TRBD2	TRBV29-1	TRBJ2-5	CSVEGLPGTSGLLGETQYF
.	TRBV7-8	TRBJ2-7	CASSLRNSYEQYF
.	TRBV19	TRBJ1-5	CASSMEGQDSNQPQHF
.	TRBV28	TRBJ1-2	CASSFKQGTGGYTF
.	TRBV7-2	TRBJ1-5	CASSLAFGQPQHF
TRBD1	TRBV6-5	TRBJ2-3	CASSSRGRNTDTQYF
.	TRBV6-5	TRBJ1-3	CASSYSGRGGNTIYF
TRBD2	TRBV23-1	TRBJ2-5	CASSQLASGRKETQYF
TRBD1	TRBV9	TRBJ2-1	CASSGRDRDNEQFF
TRBD1	TRBV19	TRBJ2-2	CASRSADRASGELFF
.	TRBV28	TRBJ1-2	CASSLPRGTGLVTYTF
TRBD2	TRBV25-1	TRBJ2-3	CASARLAGSDTQYF
TRBD2	TRBV19	TRBJ2-3	CASSMTGLAGSTDTQYF
TRBD2	TRBV5-1	TRBJ2-2	CASSKVLAVNTGELFF
.	TRBV21-1	TRBJ2-7	CASLWVRTGGRYEQYF
.	TRBV25-1	TRBJ1-1	CASTPGSTLGAFF
TRBD2	TRBV19	TRBJ2-2	CASSITASGRGTGELFF
.	TRBV5-1	TRBJ2-7	CASSLGGLTNSYEQYF
.	TRBV5-1	TRBJ2-7	CASSTGTGAYEQYF
.	TRBV19	TRBJ1-2	CASSAQQDSGEGYTF
TRBD1	TRBV19	TRBJ1-3	CASSMDRGSNTIYF
TRBD1	TRBV5-4	TRBJ2-3	CASSSGTGTDTQYF
TRBD2	TRBV28	TRBJ2-1	CASSWGLGDFLF
.	TRBV14	TRBJ2-7	CASSLQPHSYEQYF
TRBD1	TRBV28	TRBJ2-7	CASSFSGTESPSSYEQYF